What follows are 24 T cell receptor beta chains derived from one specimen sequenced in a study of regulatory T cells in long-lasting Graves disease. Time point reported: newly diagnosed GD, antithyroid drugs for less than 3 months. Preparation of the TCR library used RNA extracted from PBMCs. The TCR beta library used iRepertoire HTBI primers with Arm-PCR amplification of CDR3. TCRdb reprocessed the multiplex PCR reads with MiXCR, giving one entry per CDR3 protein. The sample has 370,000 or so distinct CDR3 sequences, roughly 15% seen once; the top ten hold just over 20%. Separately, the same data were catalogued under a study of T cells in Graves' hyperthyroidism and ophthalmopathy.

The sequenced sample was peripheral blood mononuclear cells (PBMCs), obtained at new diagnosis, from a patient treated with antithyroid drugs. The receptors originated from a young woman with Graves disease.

The CDR3 loop reads CSGEMNTGELFF. CDR3 coding DNA: TGCAGCGGTGAGATGAACACCGGGGAGCTGTTTTTT. The V gene is TRBV29-1, the J gene TRBJ2-2; D gene ambiguous. Germline-derived CDR1 and CDR2 are SQVTM and ANQGSEA. Trimming removed 7 bases at V and 1 base at J, with 7 bases between. The CDR3 runs to 12 residues.

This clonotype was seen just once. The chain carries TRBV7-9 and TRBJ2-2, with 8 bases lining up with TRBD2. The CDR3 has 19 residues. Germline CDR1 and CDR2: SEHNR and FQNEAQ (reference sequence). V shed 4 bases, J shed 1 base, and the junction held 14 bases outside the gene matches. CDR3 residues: CASSSPLTSVPKNTGELFF. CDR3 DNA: TGTGCCAGCAGCTCGCCGCTGACTAGCGTCCCAAAGAACACCGGGGAGCTGTTTTTT.

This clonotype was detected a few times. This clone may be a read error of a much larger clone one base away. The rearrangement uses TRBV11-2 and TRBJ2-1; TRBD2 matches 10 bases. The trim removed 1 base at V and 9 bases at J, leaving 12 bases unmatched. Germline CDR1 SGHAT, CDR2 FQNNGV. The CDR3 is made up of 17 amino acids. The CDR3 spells CASSLVRGIAGGIEQFF. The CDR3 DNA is TGTGCCAGCAGCTTAGTCCGGGGGATAGCGGGAGGTATTGAGCAGTTCTTC.

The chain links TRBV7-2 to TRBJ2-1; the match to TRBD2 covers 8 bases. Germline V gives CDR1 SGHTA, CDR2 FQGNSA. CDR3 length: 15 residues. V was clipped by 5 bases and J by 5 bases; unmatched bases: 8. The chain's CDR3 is CASSPPGLENNEQFF. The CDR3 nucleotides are TGTGCCAGCAGCCCTCCGGGACTAGAGAACAATGAGCAGTTCTTC. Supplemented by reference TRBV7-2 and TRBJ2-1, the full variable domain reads GAGVSQSPSNKVTEKGKDVELRCDPISGHTALYWYRQSLGQGLEFLIYFQGNSAPDKSGLPSDRFSAERTGGSVSTLTIQRTQQEDSAVYLCASSPPGLENNEQFFGPGTRLTVL.

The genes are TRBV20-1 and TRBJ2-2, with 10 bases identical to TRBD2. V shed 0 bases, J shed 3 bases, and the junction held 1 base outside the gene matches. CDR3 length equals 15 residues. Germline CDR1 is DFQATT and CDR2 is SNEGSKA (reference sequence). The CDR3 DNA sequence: TGCAGTGCTAGAGAAAGCGGGGGGGACACCGGGGAGCTGTTTTTT. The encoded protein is CSARESGGDTGELFF.

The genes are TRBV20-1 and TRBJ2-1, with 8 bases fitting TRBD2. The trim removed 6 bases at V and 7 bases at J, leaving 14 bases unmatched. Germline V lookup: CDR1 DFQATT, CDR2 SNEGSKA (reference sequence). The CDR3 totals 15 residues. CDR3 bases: TGCAGTGCCCTCCCCCCAGCGGGAGTATCAAATGAGCAGTTCTTC. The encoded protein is CSALPPAGVSNEQFF.

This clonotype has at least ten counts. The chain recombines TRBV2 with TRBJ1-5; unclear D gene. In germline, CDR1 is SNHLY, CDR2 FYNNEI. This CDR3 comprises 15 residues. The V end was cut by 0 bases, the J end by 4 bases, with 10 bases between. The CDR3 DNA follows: TGTGCCAGCAGTGAAGCTAGGTCTAGTAATCAGCCCCAGCATTTT. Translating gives CASSEARSSNQPQHF.

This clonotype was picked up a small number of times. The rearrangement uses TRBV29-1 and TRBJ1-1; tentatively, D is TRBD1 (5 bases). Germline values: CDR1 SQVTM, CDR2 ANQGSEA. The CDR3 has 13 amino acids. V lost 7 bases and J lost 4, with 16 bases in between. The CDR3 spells CSGCQGFCTEAFF. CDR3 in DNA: TGCAGCGGATGCCAGGGTTTCTGCACTGAAGCTTTCTTT.

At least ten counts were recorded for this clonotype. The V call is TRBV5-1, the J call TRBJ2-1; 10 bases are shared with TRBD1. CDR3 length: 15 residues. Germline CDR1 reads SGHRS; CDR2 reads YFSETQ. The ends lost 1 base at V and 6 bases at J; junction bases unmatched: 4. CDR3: CASSLLDRGSNEQFF. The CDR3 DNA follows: TGCGCCAGCAGCTTGCTGGACAGGGGGAGCAATGAGCAGTTCTTC.

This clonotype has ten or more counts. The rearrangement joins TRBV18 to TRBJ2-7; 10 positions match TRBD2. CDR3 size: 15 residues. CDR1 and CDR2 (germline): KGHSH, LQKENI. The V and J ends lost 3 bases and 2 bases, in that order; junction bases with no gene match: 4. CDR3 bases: TGTGCCAGCTCACCGACTAGCGGGCCTACCTACGAGCAGTACTTC. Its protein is CASSPTSGPTYEQYF.

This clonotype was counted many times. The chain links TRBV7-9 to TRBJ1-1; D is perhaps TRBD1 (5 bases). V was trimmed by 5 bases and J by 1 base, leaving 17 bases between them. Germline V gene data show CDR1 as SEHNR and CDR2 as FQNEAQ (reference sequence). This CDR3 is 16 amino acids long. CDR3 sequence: CASSTSGLGGNTEAFF. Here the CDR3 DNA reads TGTGCCAGCAGCACCTCGGGGTTGGGGGGGAACACTGAAGCTTTCTTT.

CDR3 in amino acids: CASSPGHFQETQYF. DNA for the CDR3: TGCGCCAGCAGCCCAGGACACTTCCAAGAGACCCAGTACTTC. The chain links TRBV5-1 to TRBJ2-5; D may be TRBD1 (5 bases). This CDR3 spans 14 amino acids. Germline V gene data show CDR1 as SGHRS and CDR2 as YFSETQ. Trimming pared 4 bases from V and 1 base from J, leaving 11 bases between. The full variable domain, its missing parts supplied by reference TRBV5-1 and TRBJ2-5, is KAGVTQTPRYLIKTRGQQVTLSCSPISGHRSVSWYQQTPGQGLQFLFEYFSETQRNKGNFPGRFSGRQFSNSRSEMNVSTLELGDSALYLCASSPGHFQETQYFGPGTRLLVL.

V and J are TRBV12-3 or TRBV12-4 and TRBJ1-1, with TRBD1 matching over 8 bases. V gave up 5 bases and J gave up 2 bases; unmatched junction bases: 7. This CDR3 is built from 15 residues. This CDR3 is CASSAGTGPNTEAFF. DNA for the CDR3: TGTGCCAGCAGTGCCGGGACAGGACCAAACACTGAAGCTTTCTTT.

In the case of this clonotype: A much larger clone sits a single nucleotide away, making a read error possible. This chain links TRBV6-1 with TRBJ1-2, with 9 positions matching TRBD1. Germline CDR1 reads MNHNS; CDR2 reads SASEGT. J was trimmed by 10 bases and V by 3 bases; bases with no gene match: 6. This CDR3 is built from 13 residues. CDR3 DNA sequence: TGTGCCAGCAGTGATATCGGACAGGGGATCTACACCTTC. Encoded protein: CASSDIGQGIYTF.

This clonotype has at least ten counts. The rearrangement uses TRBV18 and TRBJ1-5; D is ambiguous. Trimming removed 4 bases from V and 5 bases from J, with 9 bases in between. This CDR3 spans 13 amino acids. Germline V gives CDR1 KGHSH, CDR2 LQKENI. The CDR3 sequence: CASSHDKDQPQHF. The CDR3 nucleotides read TGTGCCAGCTCACATGATAAGGATCAGCCCCAGCATTTT.

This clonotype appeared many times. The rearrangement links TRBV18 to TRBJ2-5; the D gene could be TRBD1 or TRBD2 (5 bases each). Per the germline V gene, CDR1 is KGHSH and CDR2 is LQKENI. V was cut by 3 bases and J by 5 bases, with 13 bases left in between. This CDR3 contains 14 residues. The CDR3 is CASSPLFRGETQYF. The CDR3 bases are TGTGCCAGCTCACCCCTCTTTCGGGGCGAGACCCAGTACTTC.

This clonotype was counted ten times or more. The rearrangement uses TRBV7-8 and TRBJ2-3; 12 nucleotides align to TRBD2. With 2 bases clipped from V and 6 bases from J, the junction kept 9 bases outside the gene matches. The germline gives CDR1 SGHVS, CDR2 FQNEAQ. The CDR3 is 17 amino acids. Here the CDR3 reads CASSLFRTSGVGDTQYF. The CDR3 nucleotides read TGTGCCAGCAGCTTATTTAGGACTAGCGGGGTGGGCGATACGCAGTATTTT.

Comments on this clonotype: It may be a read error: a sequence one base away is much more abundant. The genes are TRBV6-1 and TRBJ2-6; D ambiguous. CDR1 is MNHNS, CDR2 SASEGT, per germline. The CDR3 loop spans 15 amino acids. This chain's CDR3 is CVSRSRQAGANVLTF. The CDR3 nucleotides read TGTGTCAGCAGGTCGAGACAAGCTGGGGCCAACGTCCTGACTTTC.

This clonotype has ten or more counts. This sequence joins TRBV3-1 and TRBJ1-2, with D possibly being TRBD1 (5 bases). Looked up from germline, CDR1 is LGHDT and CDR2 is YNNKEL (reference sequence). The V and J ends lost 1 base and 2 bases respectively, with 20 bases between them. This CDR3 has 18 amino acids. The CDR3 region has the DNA TGTGCCAGCAGCCAAGGAAATTGGGACCGCCGCCTCAACTATGGCTACACCTTC. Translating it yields CASSQGNWDRRLNYGYTF.

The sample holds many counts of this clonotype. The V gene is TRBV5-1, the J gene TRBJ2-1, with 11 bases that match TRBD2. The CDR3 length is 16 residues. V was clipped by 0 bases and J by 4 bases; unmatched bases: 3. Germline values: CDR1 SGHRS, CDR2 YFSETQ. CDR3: CASSLDLAGGYNEQFF. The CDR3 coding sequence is TGCGCCAGCAGCTTGGATCTAGCGGGAGGTTACAATGAGCAGTTCTTC.

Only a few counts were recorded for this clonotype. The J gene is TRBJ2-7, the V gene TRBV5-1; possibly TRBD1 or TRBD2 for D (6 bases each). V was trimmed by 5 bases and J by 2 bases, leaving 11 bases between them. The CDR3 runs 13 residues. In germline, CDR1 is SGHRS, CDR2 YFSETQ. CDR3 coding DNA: TGCGCCAGCAGGCGGGACACAGCCTACGAGCAGTACTTC. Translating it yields CASRRDTAYEQYF. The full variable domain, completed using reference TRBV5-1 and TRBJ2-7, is KAGVTQTPRYLIKTRGQQVTLSCSPISGHRSVSWYQQTPGQGLQFLFEYFSETQRNKGNFPGRFSGRQFSNSRSEMNVSTLELGDSALYLCASRRDTAYEQYFGPGTRLTVT.

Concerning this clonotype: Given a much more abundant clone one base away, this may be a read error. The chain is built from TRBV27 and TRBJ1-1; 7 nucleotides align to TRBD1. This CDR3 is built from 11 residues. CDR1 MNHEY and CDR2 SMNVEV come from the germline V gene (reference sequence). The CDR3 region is CARRGDTEAFF. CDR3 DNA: TGTGCCCGCAGGGGGGACACTGAAGCTTTCTTT.

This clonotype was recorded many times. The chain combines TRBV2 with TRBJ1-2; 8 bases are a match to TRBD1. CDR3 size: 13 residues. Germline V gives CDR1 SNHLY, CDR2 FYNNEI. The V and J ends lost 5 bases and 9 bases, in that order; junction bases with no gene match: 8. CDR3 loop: CASSWTGIVSYTF. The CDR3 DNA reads TGTGCCAGCAGTTGGACAGGGATCGTTAGCTACACCTTC.

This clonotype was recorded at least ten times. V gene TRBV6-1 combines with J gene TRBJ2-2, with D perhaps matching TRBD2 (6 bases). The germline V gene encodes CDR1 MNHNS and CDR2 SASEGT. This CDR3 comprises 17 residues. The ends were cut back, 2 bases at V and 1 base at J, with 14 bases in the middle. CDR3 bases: TGTGCCAGCAGTGAATATTTTGAGGGACTGAACACCGGGGAGCTGTTTTTT. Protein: CASSEYFEGLNTGELFF.